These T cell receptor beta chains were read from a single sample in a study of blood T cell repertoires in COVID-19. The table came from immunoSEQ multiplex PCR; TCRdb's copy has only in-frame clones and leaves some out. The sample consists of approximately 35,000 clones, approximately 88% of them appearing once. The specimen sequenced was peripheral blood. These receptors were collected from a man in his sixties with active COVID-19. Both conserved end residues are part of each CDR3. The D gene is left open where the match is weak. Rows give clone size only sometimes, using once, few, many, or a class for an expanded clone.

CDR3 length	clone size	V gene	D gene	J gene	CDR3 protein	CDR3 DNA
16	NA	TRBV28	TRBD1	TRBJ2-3	CASSPVGTGGENTQYF	TGTGCCAGCAGTCCGGTGGGGACAGGAGGGGAAAATACGCAGTATTTT
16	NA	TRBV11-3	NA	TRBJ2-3	CASSLDRRPEVDTQYF	TGTGCCAGCAGCTTAGATCGTCGACCCGAGGTAGATACGCAGTATTTT
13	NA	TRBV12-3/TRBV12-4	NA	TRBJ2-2	CASSPQNTGELFF	TGTGCCAGCAGTCCCCAGAACACCGGGGAGCTGTTTTTT
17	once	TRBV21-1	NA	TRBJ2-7	CASSKRKRETGTYEQYF	TGTGCCAGCAGCAAACGGAAGCGGGAGACAGGCACCTACGAGCAGTACTTC
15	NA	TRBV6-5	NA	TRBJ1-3	CASSYSGRAGNTIYF	TGTGCCAGCAGTTACTCGGGGAGGGCTGGAAACACCATATATTTT
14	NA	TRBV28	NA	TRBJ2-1	CASRFGVSYNEQFF	TGTGCCAGCAGGTTCGGTGTTTCCTACAATGAGCAGTTCTTC
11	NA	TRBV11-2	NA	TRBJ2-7	CASSGGVEQYF	TGTGCCAGCAGCGGAGGGGTCGAGCAGTACTTC
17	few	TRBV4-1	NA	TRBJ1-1	CASSPAGALAMNTEAFF	TGCGCCAGCAGCCCCGCGGGGGCCCTCGCAATGAACACTGAAGCTTTCTTT
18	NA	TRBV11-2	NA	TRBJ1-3	CASSFGAGRPGPGNTIYF	TGTGCCAGCAGCTTCGGAGCGGGCCGCCCAGGCCCTGGAAACACCATATATTTT
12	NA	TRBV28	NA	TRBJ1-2	CASSLNLLGYTF	TGTGCCAGCAGTTTAAATCTCCTCGGCTACACCTTC
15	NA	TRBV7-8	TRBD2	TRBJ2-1	CASSLAAGGNNEQFF	TGTGCCAGCAGCTTAGCAGCGGGAGGGAACAATGAGCAGTTCTTC
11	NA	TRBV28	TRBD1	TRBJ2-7	CASSSMDRKYF	TGTGCCAGCAGTTCCATGGACAGGAAGTACTTC
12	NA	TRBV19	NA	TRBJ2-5	CASSIAGETQYF	TGTGCCAGTAGTATAGCCGGAGAGACCCAGTACTTC
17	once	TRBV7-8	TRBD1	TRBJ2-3	CASSFRPRTGGVDTQYF	TGTGCCAGCAGCTTTCGGCCGAGGACAGGGGGCGTAGATACGCAGTATTTT
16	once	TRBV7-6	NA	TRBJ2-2	CASSLVGRTDTGELFF	TGTGCCAGCAGCTTAGTTGGGAGGACGGACACCGGGGAGCTGTTTTTT
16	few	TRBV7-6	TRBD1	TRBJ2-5	CASSLRDRGSQETQYF	TGTGCCAGCAGCCTCAGGGACAGAGGGTCCCAAGAGACCCAGTACTTC
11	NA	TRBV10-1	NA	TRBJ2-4	CATGDSTHQYF	TGCGCCACCGGGGACTCCACTCATCAGTACTTC
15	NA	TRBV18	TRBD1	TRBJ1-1	CASSLNVMTGAEAFF	TGTGCCAGCTCACTAAACGTAATGACAGGGGCTGAAGCTTTCTTT
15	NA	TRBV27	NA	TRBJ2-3	CASRKGGGVTDTQYF	TGTGCCAGCAGAAAGGGGGGGGGAGTCACAGATACGCAGTATTTT
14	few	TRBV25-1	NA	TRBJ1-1	CASSALGRATEAFF	TGTGCCAGCAGTGCGCTAGGGCGGGCCACTGAAGCTTTCTTT
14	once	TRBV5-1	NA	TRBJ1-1	CASSLVPGDTEAFF	TGCGCCAGCAGCTTGGTTCCGGGTGACACTGAAGCTTTCTTT
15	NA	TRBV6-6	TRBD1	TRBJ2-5	CASSARDRAQETQYF	TGTGCCAGCAGTGCCCGGGACAGGGCCCAAGAGACCCAGTACTTC
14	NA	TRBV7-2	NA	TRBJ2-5	CASSLGRGFETQYF	TGTGCCAGCAGCTTAGGTCGGGGTTTTGAGACCCAGTACTTC
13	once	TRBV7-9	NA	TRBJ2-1	CASSGYRAYEQFF	TGTGCCAGCAGCGGGTACAGGGCCTATGAGCAGTTCTTC
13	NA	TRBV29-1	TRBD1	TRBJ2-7	CSAEVGGGYEQYF	TGCAGCGCTGAGGTAGGGGGCGGTTACGAGCAGTACTTC
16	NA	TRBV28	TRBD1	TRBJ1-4	CASSSYRQGLREKLFF	TGTGCCAGCAGTTCCTATAGACAGGGGCTCAGGGAAAAACTGTTTTTT
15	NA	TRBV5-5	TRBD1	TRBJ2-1	CASSFLGQGGSEQFF	TGTGCCAGCAGCTTTTTAGGACAGGGTGGTAGTGAGCAGTTCTTC
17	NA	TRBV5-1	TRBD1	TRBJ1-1	CASSPPGQGEMRYEAFF	TGCGCCAGCAGCCCCCCTGGACAGGGTGAAATGAGGTATGAAGCTTTCTTT
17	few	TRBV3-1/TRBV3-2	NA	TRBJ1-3	CASSQFKTGISGNTIYF	TGTGCCAGCAGCCAATTTAAAACAGGGATCTCTGGAAACACCATATATTTT
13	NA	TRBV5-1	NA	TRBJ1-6	CASSPQQGSPLHF	TGCGCCAGCAGCCCCCAACAGGGTTCACCCCTCCACTTT
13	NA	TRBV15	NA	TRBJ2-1	CATSRDILNEQFF	TGTGCCACCAGCAGAGATATTTTAAATGAGCAGTTCTTC
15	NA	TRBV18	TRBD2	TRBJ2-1	CASSPGLATSSEQFF	TGTGCCAGCTCACCGGGACTAGCCACCAGCAGTGAGCAGTTCTTC
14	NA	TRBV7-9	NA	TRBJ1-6	CASSLEGGISPLHF	TGTGCCAGCAGCTTAGAGGGGGGGATTTCACCCCTCCACTTT
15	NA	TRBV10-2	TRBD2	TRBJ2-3	CASSLAGPGVDTQYF	TGCGCCAGCAGTTTAGCGGGGCCAGGGGTTGATACGCAGTATTTT
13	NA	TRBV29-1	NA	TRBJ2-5	CSVSTAYQETQYF	TGCAGCGTTTCGACAGCGTACCAAGAGACCCAGTACTTC